This is a list of T cell receptor beta chains from one sample in a study of graft-versus-host responses after intestinal transplantation. No antigen is known for these receptors. Profiled with immunoSEQ multiplex PCR; TCRdb holds only in-frame clones, not every one. The profile covers over 80,000 clones, with around 92% appearing a single time and roughly 0.17% taken by the ten largest. The sequenced sample was unstimulated CD4+ T cells sorted from spleen or lymph node cells, obtained before transplant. All receptors derive from a human donor who was the organ donor for an intestinal transplant. The CDR3 runs from the conserved cysteine through the conserved F or W. A D gene is named only where the DNA matches it firmly. Rows give clone size only sometimes, using once, few, many, or a class for an expanded clone.

clone_size | d_call | j_call | v_call | cdr3_nt | cdr3_aa
NA | NA | TRBJ2-2 | TRBV4-3 | TGCGCCAGCAGCCAAGACAGGCTGAGCGGGGAGCTGTTTTTT | CASSQDRLSGELFF
NA | NA | TRBJ1-1 | TRBV5-1 | TGCGCCACCTCATTAGGGGTAATGAACACTGAAGCTTTCTTT | CATSLGVMNTEAFF
once | TRBD1 | TRBJ1-2 | TRBV18 | TGTGCCAGCTCACCCACGACAGGGGTCGGCTACACCTTC | CASSPTTGVGYTF
NA | TRBD1 | TRBJ1-1 | TRBV29-1 | TGCAGCGCCGTCAGGGGGCGCGTGGACACTGAAGCTTTCTTT | CSAVRGRVDTEAFF
few | NA | TRBJ1-1 | TRBV7-3 | TGTGCCAGCAGCTTATCGGGGGACACTGAAGCTTTCTTT | CASSLSGDTEAFF
NA | TRBD1 | TRBJ1-3 | TRBV27 | TGTGCCAGCAGACCGACAGGGGGACAGAATGGAAACACCATATATTTT | CASRPTGGQNGNTIYF
NA | NA | TRBJ2-6 | TRBV5-1 | TGCGCCAGCAGCTGGGGGCGAATTTCGGGGGCCAACGTCCTGACTTTC | CASSWGRISGANVLTF
once | TRBD2 | TRBJ2-1 | TRBV11-2 | TGTGCCAGCAGCTTAGTGGCGGGGGGGCCCCATGAGCAGTTCTTC | CASSLVAGGPHEQFF
NA | NA | TRBJ1-2 | TRBV20-1 | TGCAGTGCTATTGTGGGCGGCTACACCTTC | CSAIVGGYTF
NA | TRBD1 | TRBJ1-2 | TRBV5-5 | TGTGCCAGCAGCCCTTCCGGGACAGCCTATGGCTACACCTTC | CASSPSGTAYGYTF
NA | NA | TRBJ2-3 | TRBV4-3 | TGCGCCAGCAGCCAAGACAACCGCGGCACAGATACGCAGTATTTT | CASSQDNRGTDTQYF
once | NA | TRBJ1-5 | TRBV30 | TGTGCCTGGAGTGTCTTACATAGCAATCAGCCCCAGCATTTT | CAWSVLHSNQPQHF
once | NA | TRBJ2-3 | TRBV19 | TGTGCCAGTAGTACCTATAAAGGAGCTAGCACAGATACGCAGTATTTT | CASSTYKGASTDTQYF
NA | NA | TRBJ2-5 | TRBV7-2 | TGTGCCAGCAGCTTAGACGCCGGGTACCAAGAGACCCAGTACTTC | CASSLDAGYQETQYF
NA | NA | TRBJ2-5 | TRBV27 | TGTGCCAGCAGTTTCCACATTCAAGAGACCCAGTACTTC | CASSFHIQETQYF
NA | NA | TRBJ2-3 | TRBV5-4 | TGTGCCAGCAGCGTAGGGGCAAATACGCAGTATTTT | CASSVGANTQYF
NA | TRBD2 | TRBJ2-7 | TRBV30 | TGTGCCTGGAGAAAGGGGCCTAGCGGGGGGGGCTCCTACGAGCAGTACTTC | CAWRKGPSGGGSYEQYF
NA | TRBD1 | TRBJ1-6 | TRBV6-6 | TGTGCCAGCAGTCCACGACAGGGGAGGGATTCACCCCTCCACTTT | CASSPRQGRDSPLHF
NA | TRBD1 | TRBJ1-5 | TRBV29-1 | TGCAGCGTTGCCAGGGGGCCTAGCAATCAGCCCCAGCATTTT | CSVARGPSNQPQHF
NA | NA | TRBJ1-1 | TRBV4-3 | TGCGCCAGCAGCCAAGGGGACACCAACACTGAAGCTTTCTTT | CASSQGDTNTEAFF
once | NA | TRBJ1-4 | TRBV7-9 | TGTGCCAGCAGCCCCCGAGGGGGGAGGGCTAATGAAAAACTGTTTTTT | CASSPRGGRANEKLFF
NA | NA | TRBJ2-5 | TRBV4-3 | TGCGCCAGCAGCCAAGGGGGCAATGGAGAGACCCAGTACTTC | CASSQGGNGETQYF
NA | NA | TRBJ2-5 | TRBV11-2 | TGTGCCAGCAGCTTAGTGCGGCAGACCCAGTACTTC | CASSLVRQTQYF
NA | NA | TRBJ1-2 | TRBV6-5 | TGTGCCAGCAGCCCCGGACAGACGCCCGGCTACACCTTC | CASSPGQTPGYTF
NA | NA | TRBJ1-4 | TRBV5-4 | TGTGCCAGCAGCTTGGACTCAGGGCGGGGGGCGCTTGAAAAACTGTTTTTT | CASSLDSGRGALEKLFF
NA | TRBD1 | TRBJ2-7 | TRBV5-1 | TGCGCCAGCAGCTTGCCCGGACAGGGCTCCGAGCAGTACTTC | CASSLPGQGSEQYF
NA | TRBD2 | TRBJ2-3 | TRBV7-2 | TGTGCCAGCAGCTTATACGGGACTAGCGGGGGAGATACGCAGTATTTT | CASSLYGTSGGDTQYF
NA | NA | TRBJ2-2 | TRBV2 | TGTGCCAGCAGTGAGTCCGGGTCCCCACGGGAGCTGTTTTTT | CASSESGSPRELFF
NA | NA | TRBJ2-7 | TRBV19 | TGTGCCAGTAGTATTAGACACACCTACGAGCAGTACTTC | CASSIRHTYEQYF
NA | NA | TRBJ2-3 | TRBV5-4 | TGTGCCAGCAGCTTGGGGGGGGTGAATTTTCTATATTTT | CASSLGGVNFLYF
NA | TRBD1 | TRBJ2-1 | TRBV5-6 | TGTGCCAGCAGCGGGGCCTTGTGGGGACAGGGGGTAAATGAGCAGTTCTTC | CASSGALWGQGVNEQFF
NA | NA | TRBJ2-5 | TRBV6-1 | TGTGCCAGCACTCGGAGGGGGGGCGGAGAGACCCAGTACTTC | CASTRRGGGETQYF
NA | TRBD2 | TRBJ2-1 | TRBV5-1 | TGCGCCAGCAGCCCGGGACTAGCGAATGGGCAGTTCTTC | CASSPGLANGQFF
once | NA | TRBJ2-1 | TRBV5-1 | TGCGCCAGCAGCCCGCTCAGGACGGGGTCCTCCTACAATGAGCAGTTCTTC | CASSPLRTGSSYNEQFF
NA | NA | TRBJ2-3 | TRBV27 | TGTGCCAGCAGTTTTGTAAGACCGGGGGCAGATACGCAGTATTTT | CASSFVRPGADTQYF